One and the same sample provided the 7 T cell receptor beta chains below, sequenced in a study of blood T cells in healthy people across ages. A sample-barcoded 5' primer and a J-beta primer mix were used in a second PCR of roughly 6 to 12 cycles. MiXCR was run by TCRdb on the 5' RACE reads, yielding one entry per CDR3 protein. The sample holds 1.5 million to 2 million distinct CDR3 sequences; roughly 28% are singletons and the top ten take over 7%. Sample: blood. The receptor set was obtained from a woman younger than 45 in good health.

This clonotype has just a few counts. This chain connects TRBV27 to TRBJ1-5; D ambiguous. This CDR3 has 11 amino acids. The germline CDR1 and CDR2 sequences are MNHEY and SMNVEV (reference sequence). Trimming left V 8 bases short and J 7 bases short, with 9 bases between. CDR3 loop: CASEGRQPQHF. The CDR3 DNA reads as TGTGCCAGCGAGGGCCGACAGCCCCAGCATTTT.

This clonotype appeared many times. A read error may produce the germline difference seen at one junction end. This chain joins TRBV5-1 and TRBJ2-3; TRBD2 agrees at 9 bases. Looked up from germline, CDR1 is SGHRS and CDR2 is YFSETQ. There are 16 residues in the CDR3. CDR3 sequence: CASSLGASGGTDTQYF. Here the CDR3 DNA reads TGTGCCAGCAGCTTAGGGGCTAGCGGGGGCACAGATACGCAGTATTTT. The entire variable domain, with the rest obtained from reference TRBV5-1 and TRBJ2-3, is as follows: KAGVTQTPRYLIKTRGQQVTLSCSPISGHRSVSWYQQTPGQGLQFLFEYFSETQRNKGNFPGRFSGRQFSNSRSEMNVSTLELGDSALYLCASSLGASGGTDTQYFGPGTRLTVL.

This clonotype appeared a few times. The J gene is TRBJ1-2, the V gene TRBV30; the D gene is possibly TRBD1 (5 bases). This CDR3 region has 13 residues. The V gene's germline CDR1 is GTSNPN and CDR2 SVGIG (reference sequence). Trimming pared 5 bases from V and 5 bases from J, leaving 15 bases between. For the CDR3, the DNA is TGTGCCTGGGGACGGGGCGCGGGGTATGGCTACACCTTC. Residues: CAWGRGAGYGYTF.

This clonotype was recorded a few times. The chain combines TRBV5-1 with TRBJ2-3; 9 bases agree with TRBD1. Trimming removed 4 bases from V and 8 bases from J; junction bases left unmatched: 11. Germline V gives CDR1 SGHRS, CDR2 YFSETQ. There are 15 residues in the CDR3. The CDR3, as DNA: TGCGCCAGCAGCCCGAGGACAGGGGTAATTGGTACGCAGTATTTT. Translating gives CASSPRTGVIGTQYF.

This clonotype was observed a few times. This chain connects TRBV29-1 to TRBJ2-2; the D call may be TRBD1 or TRBD2 (5 bases each). V lost 3 bases to trimming and J lost 6 bases, with 8 bases between them. The germline gives CDR1 SQVTM, CDR2 ANQGSEA. This CDR3 region has 12 residues. DNA for the CDR3: TGCAGCGTTGAGAGGGGCCCCGGGGAGCTGTTTTTT. Its protein product is CSVERGPGELFF.

This clonotype was counted a single time. The V and J genes are TRBV6-1 and TRBJ2-2; weak D call: TRBD2 (6 bases). CDR1 is MNHNS and CDR2 is SASEGT in the germline V gene. CDR3 length equals 14 residues. V dropped 2 bases and J dropped 5 bases, with 9 bases sitting between them. The CDR3 nucleotides read TGTGCCAGCAGTGAATACGGGGGTACCGGGGAGCTGTTTTTT. Protein sequence: CASSEYGGTGELFF.

This clonotype was recorded a few times. This chain links TRBV12-3 or TRBV12-4 with TRBJ2-5, with TRBD2 identical over 9 bases. This CDR3 spans 16 amino acids. Trimming removed 6 bases from V and 2 bases from J; junction bases left unmatched: 10. CDR3 sequence reads: CASRYSLAGKQETQYF. Written as DNA, the CDR3 is TGTGCCAGCAGATACTCTCTAGCGGGGAAACAAGAGACCCAGTACTTC.